This TCR beta chain derives from a study of blood T cell repertoires in COVID-19. The recovered donors of Cohort 3 showed two negative PCRs, clearance, or symptom resolution. In the case of this clone: In the same sample, other DNA sequences code for this CDR3.

V gave up 0 bases and J gave up 4 bases; unmatched junction bases: 4. Per germline, CDR1 KGHSH and CDR2 LQKENI. The CDR3 extends over 15 amino acids. The data were produced by immunoSEQ multiplex PCR, yet TCRdb's version contains in-frame clones alone and is incomplete. The sample shows a few hundred thousand clones, roughly 90% of them seen only once. The gene calls are TRBV18 and TRBJ2-7, with 9 bases matching TRBD2. The sample was PBMCs or T cells enriched from blood (not recorded which). This sequence originates from a woman in her twenties or thirties who had recovered from COVID-19. The CDR3 loop is CASSPPGSGSYEQYF. CDR3 coding DNA: TGTGCCAGCTCACCACCGGGTAGCGGGAGTTACGAGCAGTACTTC.